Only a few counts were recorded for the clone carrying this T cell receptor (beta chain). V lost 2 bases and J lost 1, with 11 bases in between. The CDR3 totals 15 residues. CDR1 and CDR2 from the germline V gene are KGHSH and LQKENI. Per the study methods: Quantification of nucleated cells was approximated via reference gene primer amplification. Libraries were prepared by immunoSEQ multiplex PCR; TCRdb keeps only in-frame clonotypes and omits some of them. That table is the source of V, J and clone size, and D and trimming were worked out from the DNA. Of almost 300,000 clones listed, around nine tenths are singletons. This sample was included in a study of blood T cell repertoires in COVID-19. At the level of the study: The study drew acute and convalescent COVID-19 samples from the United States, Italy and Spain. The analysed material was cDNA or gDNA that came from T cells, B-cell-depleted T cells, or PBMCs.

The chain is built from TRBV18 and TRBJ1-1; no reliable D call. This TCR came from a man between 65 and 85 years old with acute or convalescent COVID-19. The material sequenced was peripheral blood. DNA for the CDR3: TGTGCCAGCTCACCAGGCATATTGCCGAACACTGAAGCTTTCTTT. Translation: CASSPGILPNTEAFF.